This TCR beta chain stems from a study of regulatory T cells in long-lasting Graves disease. Study in general: With positive TSH receptor antibodies and over 5 years of antithyroid drugs, Graves' disease was considered persistent.

Time point reported: persistent/refractory GD, antithyroid drugs over 5 years with positive TRAb. RNA extracted from PBMCs served as the sequencing template. The source of the patients was an endocrinology department in Xi'an, China. Roughly 8.4 milliliters of peripheral blood were drawn into EDTA tubes. Study-level findings and limits: The study found TRBV28, TRBJ1-2 and TRBJ2-5 favored in persistent disease.

As for this clonotype: What it binds is not known.

Deletions cut 6 bases from V and 6 bases from J, with 14 bases between. This CDR3 is built from 13 residues. Germline CDR1 LNHDA, CDR2 SQIVND (reference sequence). Arm-PCR of CDR3 regions and iRepertoire HTBI primers were used to build TCR beta libraries. TCRdb called the multiplex PCR reads again in MiXCR, with one record for every CDR3 protein. The sample contains a few hundred thousand distinct CDR3 sequences, around 24% of which appear only once. Sequencing was performed on peripheral blood mononuclear cells (PBMCs), taken when the disease was refractory, from a patient treated with antithyroid drugs. The V and J genes are TRBV19 and TRBJ1-2; weak D call: TRBD1 (6 bases). The sequence derives from a female donor with Graves disease. The DNA of the CDR3 is TGTGCCAGTAGCCCGATTGGGGGCAATGGCTACACCTTC. Its protein product is CASSPIGGNGYTF. Full variable domain (remainder filled in from reference TRBV19 and TRBJ1-2): DGGITQSPKYLFRKEGQNVTLSCEQNLNHDAMYWYRQDPGQGLRLIYYSQIVNDFQKGDIAEGYSVSREKKESFPLTVTSAQKNPTAFYLCASSPIGGNGYTFGSGTRLTVV.